The clone carrying this T cell receptor beta chain showed up many times. Its antigen is currently unknown. This CDR3 spans 14 amino acids. Germline V lookup: CDR1 KGHDR, CDR2 SFDVKD. V was clipped by 3 bases and J by 3 bases; unmatched bases: 2. The time point: newly diagnosed GD, antithyroid drugs for less than 3 months. PBMCs were the source of the RNA used for TCR sequencing. Construction of the TCR beta libraries employed iRepertoire HTBI primers in conjunction with Arm-PCR of CDR3 regions. In TCRdb, the multiplex PCR reads were re-called with MiXCR into one record per CDR3 protein. The sample consists of hundreds of thousands of distinct CDR3 sequences, 15% to 20% of them appearing once. This sample is part of a study of regulatory T cells in long-lasting Graves disease. Study observations and caveats: Persistent Graves' patients showed a TCR diversity that was lower than that of newly diagnosed ones. Newly diagnosed disease favored TRBV20-1 and TRBJ2-1 over persistent disease.

This sequence joins TRBV24-1 and TRBJ2-5, with 8 bases lining up with TRBD2. Specimen: peripheral blood mononuclear cells (PBMCs), collected at new diagnosis, from a patient treated with antithyroid drugs. The clonotype originates from a female donor with Graves disease. CDR3 protein: CATSDLAGEETQYF. CDR3 coding DNA: TGTGCCACCAGTGATCTAGCGGGCGAAGAGACCCAGTACTTC.